This entry lists 7 T cell receptor beta chains sequenced from one sample in a study of blood T cell repertoires in COVID-19. Libraries were prepared by immunoSEQ multiplex PCR; TCRdb keeps only in-frame clonotypes and omits some of them. Found here are approximately 140,000 clones, roughly nine tenths of them singletons; the top ten hold over 3.5%. The sequenced material came from peripheral blood. The source of these receptors is a woman aged 55-69 years with active or convalescent COVID-19.

This clone was seen just once. The rearrangement joins TRBV10-3 to TRBJ1-4; 7 nucleotides line up with TRBD1. The CDR3 is 14 residues long. The germline V gene has CDR1 ENHRY and CDR2 SYGVKD. V dropped 3 bases and J dropped 7; count of bases not matched to a gene: 5. The CDR3 loop reads CAISDTGAGEKLFF. The DNA for the CDR3 is TGTGCCATCAGTGATACAGGGGCGGGTGAAAAACTGTTTTTT.

This clone has a single count. The rearrangement links TRBV7-8 to TRBJ2-3; D unclear. The CDR3 is made up of 16 amino acids. Trimming took 5 bases from V and 5 from J, leaving 20 bases between them. Germline lookup yields CDR1 SGHVS and CDR2 FQNEAQ. Written as DNA, the CDR3 is TGTGCCAGCAGCCCGATGGGTCTACCAGGCCAAGATACGCAGTATTTT. Residues: CASSPMGLPGQDTQYF.

The gene calls are TRBV18 and TRBJ2-5; 11 nucleotides align to TRBD2. From germline, CDR1 is KGHSH and CDR2 LQKENI. This CDR3 is built from 17 residues. V lost 3 bases to trimming and J lost 1 base; unmatched junction nucleotides: 7. CDR3 nucleotides: TGTGCCAGCTCACCCCAGAGACTAGCGGGGACCCAAGAGACCCAGTACTTC. Translated, it gives CASSPQRLAGTQETQYF.

CDR3 region: CATGGNDSPLHF. The CDR3 DNA reads TGTGCCACCGGGGGGAACGATTCACCCCTCCACTTT. The V call is TRBV24-1, the J call TRBJ1-6; TRBD1 might be the D (5 bases). Trimming shortened V by 9 bases and J by 8 bases, and 10 bases separated the two germline ends. The CDR3 covers 12 residues. The germline V gene has CDR1 KGHDR and CDR2 SFDVKD.

This chain joins TRBV6-6 and TRBJ1-1; TRBD1 is a possible D gene (6 bases). CDR1 MNHNY and CDR2 SVGAGI come from the germline V gene (reference sequence). The CDR3 extends over 14 amino acids. V was clipped by 5 bases and J by 7 bases, with 17 bases between them. The CDR3 nucleotides are TGTGCCAGCAGTCCGCAAGGACAGCTCATTGAAGCTTTCTTT. The encoded protein is CASSPQGQLIEAFF.

The chain links TRBV7-2 to TRBJ2-3; possible D gene TRBD1, 6 bases. The CDR3 spans 19 residues. Germline V gene lookup returns CDR1 SGHTA and CDR2 FQGNSA. The V gene lost 1 base and the J gene lost 0 bases, with 20 bases spanning the gap. This chain's CDR3 is CASSLVVGAGVSSTDTQYF. CDR3 nucleotide sequence: TGTGCCAGCAGCTTAGTGGTGGGGGCCGGAGTCTCTAGCACAGATACGCAGTATTTT.

The genes are TRBV5-1 and TRBJ2-5; D is possibly TRBD2 (5 bases). The germline V gene has CDR1 SGHRS and CDR2 YFSETQ. CDR3 length: 13 residues. Trimming pared 5 bases from V and 4 bases from J, leaving 12 bases between. The CDR3 region has the DNA TGCGCCAGCAGAGAGGGATCAGGAGAGACCCAGTACTTC. This sequence encodes CASREGSGETQYF.